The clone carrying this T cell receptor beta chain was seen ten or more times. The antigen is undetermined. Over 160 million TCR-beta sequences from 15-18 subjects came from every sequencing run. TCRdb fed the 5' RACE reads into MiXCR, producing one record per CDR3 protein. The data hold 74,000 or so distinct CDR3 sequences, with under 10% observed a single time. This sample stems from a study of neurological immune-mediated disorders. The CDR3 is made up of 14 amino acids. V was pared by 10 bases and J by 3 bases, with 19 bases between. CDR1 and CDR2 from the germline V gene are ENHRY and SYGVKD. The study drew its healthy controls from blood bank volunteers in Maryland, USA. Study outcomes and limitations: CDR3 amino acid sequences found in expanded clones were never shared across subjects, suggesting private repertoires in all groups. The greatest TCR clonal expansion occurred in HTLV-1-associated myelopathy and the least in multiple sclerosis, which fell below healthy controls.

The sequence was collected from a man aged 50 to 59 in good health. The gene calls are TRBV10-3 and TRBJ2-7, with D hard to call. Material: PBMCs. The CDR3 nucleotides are TGTGCCACCTCCGACGTCGACGGCAACTACGAGCAGTACTTC. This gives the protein CATSDVDGNYEQYF.